This record covers a single T cell receptor beta chain. TCRdb independently ran MiXCR on the 5' RACE reads; one entry per CDR3 protein. The sample lists about 70,000 distinct CDR3 sequences, 3.5% to 6% occurring once. The data originate from a study of early T cells in non-severe SARS-CoV-2 infection. The CDR3 is 15 amino acids. Trimming stripped 3 bases from V and 3 bases from J, with 15 bases between. The germline CDR1 and CDR2 sequences are SGHDT and YYEEEE. This clonotype was sampled from an adult who was a healthcare worker with PCR-confirmed SARS-CoV-2 infection or an uninfected control (not recorded which). The donor label of this sample is uncertain. The V call is TRBV5-6, the J call TRBJ2-5; either TRBD1 or TRBD2 may supply D (6 bases each). This material consisted of whole blood, taken at baseline. For the CDR3, the DNA is TGTGCCAGCAGCTGGGGGCCCGGGGGCGAAGAGACCCAGTACTTC. This gives the protein CASSWGPGGEETQYF.